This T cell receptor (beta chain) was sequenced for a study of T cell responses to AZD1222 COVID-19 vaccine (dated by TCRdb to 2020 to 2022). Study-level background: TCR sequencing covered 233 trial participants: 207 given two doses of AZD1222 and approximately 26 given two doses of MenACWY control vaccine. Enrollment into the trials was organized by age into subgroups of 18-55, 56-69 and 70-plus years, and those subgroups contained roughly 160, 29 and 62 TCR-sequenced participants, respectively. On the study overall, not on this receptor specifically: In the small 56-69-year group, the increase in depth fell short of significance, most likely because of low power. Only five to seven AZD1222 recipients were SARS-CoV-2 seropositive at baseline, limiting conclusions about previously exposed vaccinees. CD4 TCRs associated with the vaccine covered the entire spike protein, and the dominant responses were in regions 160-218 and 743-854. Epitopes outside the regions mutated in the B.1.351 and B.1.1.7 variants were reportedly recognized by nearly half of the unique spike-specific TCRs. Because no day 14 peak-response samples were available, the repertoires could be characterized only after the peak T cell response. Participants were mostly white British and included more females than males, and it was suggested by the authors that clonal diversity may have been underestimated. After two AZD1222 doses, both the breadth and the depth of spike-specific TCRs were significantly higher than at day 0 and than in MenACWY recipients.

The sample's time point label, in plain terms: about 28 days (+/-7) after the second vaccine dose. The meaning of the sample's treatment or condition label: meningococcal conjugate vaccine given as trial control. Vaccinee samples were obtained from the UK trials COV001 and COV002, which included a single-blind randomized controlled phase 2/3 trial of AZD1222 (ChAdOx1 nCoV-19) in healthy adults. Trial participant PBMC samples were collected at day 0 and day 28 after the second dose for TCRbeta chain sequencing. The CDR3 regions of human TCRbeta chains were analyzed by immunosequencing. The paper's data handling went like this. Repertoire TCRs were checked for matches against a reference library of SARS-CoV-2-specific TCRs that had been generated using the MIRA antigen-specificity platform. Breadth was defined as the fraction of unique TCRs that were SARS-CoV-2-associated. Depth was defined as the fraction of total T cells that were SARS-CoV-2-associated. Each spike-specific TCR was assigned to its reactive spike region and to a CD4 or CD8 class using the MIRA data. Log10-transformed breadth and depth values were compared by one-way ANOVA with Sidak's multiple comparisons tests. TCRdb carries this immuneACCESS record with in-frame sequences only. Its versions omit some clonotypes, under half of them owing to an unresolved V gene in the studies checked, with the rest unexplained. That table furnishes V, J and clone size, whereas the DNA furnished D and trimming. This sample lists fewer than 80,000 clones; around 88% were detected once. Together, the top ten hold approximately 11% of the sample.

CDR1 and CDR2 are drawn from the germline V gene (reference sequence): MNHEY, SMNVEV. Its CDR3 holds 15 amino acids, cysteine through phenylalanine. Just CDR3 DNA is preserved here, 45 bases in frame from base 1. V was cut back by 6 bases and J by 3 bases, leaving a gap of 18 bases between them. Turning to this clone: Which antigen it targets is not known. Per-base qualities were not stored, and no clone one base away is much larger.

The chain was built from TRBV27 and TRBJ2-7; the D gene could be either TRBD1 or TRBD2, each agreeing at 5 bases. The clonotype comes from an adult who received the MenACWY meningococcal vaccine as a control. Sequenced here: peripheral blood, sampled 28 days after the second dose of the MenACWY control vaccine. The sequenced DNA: TGTGCCAGCAGCCCCGCCGGGGACGTAGGCTACGAGCAGTACTTC. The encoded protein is CASSPAGDVGYEQYF.